This T cell receptor (beta chain) was obtained from a study of CD8+CD57+ T cells in acquired aplastic anemia. Whole-study context: When averaged, DNA from sorted CD4+ and CD8+ cells came to 3 to 4 ug.

TCR beta VDJ combinations and CDR3 sequences were profiled from genomic DNA. TCRdb independently ran MiXCR on the reads; one entry per CDR3 protein. The table records around 200,000 distinct CDR3 sequences, just under 50% of them present only once. On this clonotype itself: Its antigen is undetermined. One junction end does not reproduce the germline sequence, and a read error may be involved.

Patients selected for sequencing had displayed CD8+CD57+ cell expansion by flow cytometry. Every one of the patients had aplastic anemia (severe, acquired). Patients had not yet gotten any therapy when their blood was taken for sampling. Germline V lookup: CDR1 ENHRY, CDR2 SYGVKD. This CDR3 contains 14 residues. Regarding the study as a whole: Patients and healthy controls showed no significant CD8+ Simpson's diversity difference.

The chain is built from TRBV10-3 and TRBJ2-1; D might be TRBD1 (6 bases). Sequenced sample: sorted CD4+, CD8+, or CD8+CD57+ T cells (not recorded which) from PBMCs. The receptor was derived from a human donor with aplastic anemia. The DNA for the CDR3 is TGTGCCAGTAAAGGGACAATCTCCGACAATGAGCAGTTCTTC. Its protein is CASKGTISDNEQFF.